The 16 T cell receptor beta chains listed next were all sequenced from one sample in a study of blood T cell repertoires in COVID-19. The data were produced by immunoSEQ multiplex PCR, yet TCRdb's version contains in-frame clones alone and is incomplete. Of approximately 150,000 clones in the sample, around 85% are singletons; the top ten hold around 10%. The specimen sequenced was peripheral blood. The receptors were gathered from a man aged 60 to 75 with active or convalescent COVID-19.

The chain carries TRBV28 and TRBJ2-7; maybe TRBD2 (5 bases). The CDR3 has 15 residues. Per germline, CDR1 MDHEN and CDR2 SYDVKM. Deletions cut 4 bases from V and 7 bases from J, with 20 bases between. The CDR3 region is CASSSIRASLWEQYF. Here the CDR3 DNA reads TGTGCCAGCAGTTCCATCCGGGCTAGCCTATGGGAGCAGTACTTC.

The gene calls are TRBV19 and TRBJ2-1; no clear D. This CDR3 has 14 amino acids. Trimming cost V 5 bases and J 2 bases, with 10 bases left between them. Germline V gene lookup returns CDR1 LNHDA and CDR2 SQIVND (reference sequence). The CDR3 nucleotides read TGTGCCAGTAGTGCCCACCTAACCTACAATGAGCAGTTCTTC. Protein product: CASSAHLTYNEQFF.

The chain combines TRBV5-4 with TRBJ1-2; the match to TRBD1 covers 10 bases. The CDR3 extends over 14 amino acids. V lost 4 bases, J lost 7 bases, and 7 bases stayed unmatched. Germline V gene sequence: CDR1 SGHNT, CDR2 YYREEE (reference sequence). This chain's CDR3 is CASSGEGQGIGYTF. The CDR3 coding sequence is TGTGCCAGCAGCGGGGAGGGACAGGGGATTGGCTACACCTTC.

The chain employs TRBV5-1 and TRBJ1-3; the match to TRBD1 covers 11 bases. Losses at the gene ends were 8 bases for V and 5 bases for J; bases not matched to a gene: 3. Germline lookup yields CDR1 SGHRS and CDR2 YFSETQ. The CDR3 length is 13 residues. This CDR3 reads CARDRGRRNTIYF. DNA for the CDR3: TGCGCCAGGGACAGGGGGCGAAGAAACACCATATATTTT.

This clone was counted a single time. This chain joins TRBV6-4 and TRBJ1-2; TRBD1 matches 8 bases. The germline CDR1 and CDR2 sequences are MRHNA and SNTAGT. CDR3 length: 15 residues. The trim removed 2 bases at V and 5 bases at J, leaving 7 bases unmatched. The CDR3 spells CASSDGERTGYGYTF. CDR3 in DNA: TGTGCCAGCAGTGACGGGGAACGGACAGGGTATGGCTACACCTTC.

The chain is built from TRBV10-1 and TRBJ1-5, with 8 bases identical to TRBD1. The V gene's germline CDR1 is WNHNN and CDR2 SYGVQD (reference sequence). This CDR3 has 14 residues. J gave up 5 bases and V 4 bases, and 4 bases lay outside the gene matches. CDR3 region: CASSGTGSDQPQHF. In nucleotides, the CDR3 is TGCGCCAGCAGTGGGACAGGGTCGGATCAGCCCCAGCATTTT.

The J gene is TRBJ2-1, the V gene TRBV4-2, with TRBD2 matching over 10 bases. Germline trimming cut 0 bases from V and 7 bases from J; bases unmatched to any gene: 6. Per the germline V gene, CDR1 is LGHNA and CDR2 is YNFKEQ. This CDR3 contains 16 residues. The chain's CDR3 is CASSQEASGGGNEQFF. Written as DNA, the CDR3 is TGTGCCAGCAGCCAAGAGGCAAGCGGGGGGGGGAATGAGCAGTTCTTC.

This chain joins TRBV2 and TRBJ2-5; a possible D gene is TRBD1 (5 bases). Trimming took 7 bases from V and 7 from J, leaving 16 bases between them. Germline V gene sequence: CDR1 SNHLY, CDR2 FYNNEI. CDR3 size: 13 residues. CDR3 sequence: CASNEAFRGTQYF. The CDR3 nucleotides are TGTGCCAGCAACGAAGCGTTTAGGGGGACCCAGTACTTC.

This chain connects TRBV4-1 to TRBJ1-1; D gene ambiguous. The CDR3 is 13 residues long. Germline CDR1 is MGHRA and CDR2 is YSYEKL. With 1 base removed from V and 8 bases from J, the gap between germline ends came to 11 bases. CDR3 protein: CASSQVVRSEAFF. The CDR3 region has the DNA TGCGCCAGCAGCCAAGTGGTGCGGTCGGAAGCTTTCTTT.

J is TRBJ2-5 and V is TRBV7-6; 8 bases align to TRBD1. The CDR3 sequence is 14 residues long. With V trimmed by 3 bases and J by 2 bases, 2 bases remained unmatched. The V gene's germline CDR1 is SGHVS and CDR2 FNYEAQ. CDR3 sequence reads: CASSFRGPQETQYF. In nucleotides, the CDR3 is TGTGCCAGCAGCTTCAGGGGGCCTCAAGAGACCCAGTACTTC. Together with reference TRBV7-6 and TRBJ2-5, the CDR3 gives the full variable domain: GAGVSQSPRYKVTKRGQDVALRCDPISGHVSLYWYRQALGQGPEFLTYFNYEAQQDKSGLPNDRFSAERPEGSISTLTIQRTEQRDSAMYRCASSFRGPQETQYFGPGTRLLVL.

This clone was counted only a few times. This chain joins TRBV9 and TRBJ1-3; no firm D call. This CDR3 contains 17 residues. Germline loops: CDR1 SGDLS, CDR2 YYNGEE. The V and J ends lost 0 bases and 0 bases respectively, with 13 bases between them. The CDR3 sequence: CASSVGWVGGSGNTIYF. The CDR3 nucleotides are TGTGCCAGCAGCGTAGGTTGGGTTGGAGGCTCTGGAAACACCATATATTTT.

This sequence joins TRBV18 and TRBJ1-3, with TRBD1 matching over 10 bases. The V gene end was trimmed by 1 base and the J gene end by 3 bases; junction bases not matched to a gene: 3. Germline V CDR1 and CDR2: KGHSH, LQKENI. This CDR3 spans 16 amino acids. The CDR3 DNA is TGTGCCAGCTCACCACGACAGGGGGCGTATGGAAACACCATATATTTT. Protein sequence: CASSPRQGAYGNTIYF.

The CDR3 region is CASRAGHGYTF. The CDR3 coding sequence is TGTGCCAGTAGAGCGGGACATGGCTACACCTTC. This chain joins TRBV19 and TRBJ1-2; D perhaps matches TRBD1 (5 bases). Germline CDR1 is LNHDA and CDR2 is SQIVND (reference sequence). This CDR3 has 11 residues. V was trimmed by 6 bases and J by 6 bases, leaving 8 bases between them.

The V call is TRBV19, the J call TRBJ1-2; the match to TRBD1 covers 11 bases. The J segment lost 4 bases and the V segment lost 4 bases, leaving 2 bases of the junction unmatched. Looked up from germline, CDR1 is LNHDA and CDR2 is SQIVND (reference sequence). This CDR3 comprises 14 residues. CDR3 nucleotides: TGTGCCAGTAGTACCGGACAGGGGGCCTATGGCTACACCTTC. It codes for CASSTGQGAYGYTF.

The chain employs TRBV6-5 and TRBJ1-3; D is uncertain. The V end lost 6 bases, the J end lost 2 bases, and 14 bases lay between the germline ends. The CDR3 sequence is 15 residues long. Germline CDR1 reads MNHEY; CDR2 reads SVGAGI. As DNA, the CDR3 is TGTGCCAGCAGCCCCTACGAGAGAGCTGGAAACACCATATATTTT. Translation gives CASSPYERAGNTIYF.

This clone turned up a few times. The chain is built from TRBV5-4 and TRBJ2-7, with D uncertain. The CDR3 is made up of 13 amino acids. Per germline, CDR1 SGHNT and CDR2 YYREEE (reference sequence). Trimming shortened V by 2 bases and J by 4 bases, and 10 bases separated the two germline ends. The CDR3 bases are TGTGCCAGCAGCTTTTCCGTAAATTACGAGCAGTACTTC. Its protein product is CASSFSVNYEQYF.